These T cell receptor beta chains were read from a single sample in a study of cytomegalovirus exposure and HLA in healthy donors. Repertoires were generated with immunoSEQ multiplex PCR, while TCRdb's copy carries only in-frame clones and drops some. The sample shows 200,000 or so clones, approximately 80% of them seen only once. What was sequenced was PBMCs. The receptors stem from a woman under 40 in good health and CMV-seropositive. Both conserved end residues are part of each CDR3. A D gene is named only where the DNA matches it firmly. Size tells how often a clone was seen (once, few, many) or the class of an expanded clone, and some rows leave it out.

J	D	V	size	CDR3	DNA
TRBJ2-2	TRBD2	TRBV14	NA	CASSHLAGKGTGELFF	TGTGCCAGCAGCCATTTAGCGGGGAAGGGGACCGGGGAGCTGTTTTTT
TRBJ2-5	TRBD2	TRBV19	NA	CASSSGRGGETQYF	TGTGCCAGTAGTAGCGGGAGAGGTGGAGAGACCCAGTACTTC
TRBJ2-2	NA	TRBV7-9	NA	CASRPPADFRTGELFF	TGTGCCAGCAGGCCCCCAGCCGACTTCCGCACCGGGGAGCTGTTTTTT
TRBJ1-2	NA	TRBV7-8	NA	CASSPPPDRNYGYTF	TGTGCCAGCAGCCCTCCTCCGGACAGAAACTATGGCTACACCTTC
TRBJ1-4	NA	TRBV6-5	NA	CASGNRDEKLFF	TGTGCCAGCGGAAACAGGGATGAAAAACTGTTTTTT
TRBJ2-3	NA	TRBV19	NA	CASSIAQHTDTQYF	TGTGCCAGTAGTATAGCCCAACACACAGATACGCAGTATTTT
TRBJ1-2	NA	TRBV27	NA	CASSFAGEWGYTF	TGTGCCAGCAGTTTCGCCGGGGAGTGGGGCTACACCTTC
TRBJ2-5	TRBD1	TRBV7-6	once	CASSLAGTGGQETQYF	TGTGCCAGCAGCTTAGCCGGGACAGGGGGACAAGAGACCCAGTACTTC
TRBJ2-1	NA	TRBV5-1	NA	CASSLGRNTQGGSSYNEQFF	TGCGCCAGCAGCTTAGGGCGAAATACCCAAGGTGGGAGCTCCTACAATGAGCAGTTCTTC
TRBJ2-3	TRBD2	TRBV27	NA	CASSLLGLGRLDTQYF	TGTGCCAGCAGTTTATTGGGACTAGGCAGATTGGATACGCAGTATTTT
TRBJ1-5	TRBD1	TRBV28	NA	CASSSDRASQPQHF	TGTGCCAGCAGTTCCGACAGGGCGAGTCAGCCCCAGCATTTT
TRBJ1-2	NA	TRBV30	NA	CASSQENYGYTF	TGTGCCAGTTCACAGGAAAACTATGGCTACACCTTC
TRBJ1-1	TRBD1	TRBV6-5	NA	CASSLRTGLIVAFF	TGTGCCAGCAGTCTCCGGACAGGGTTGATCGTAGCTTTCTTT
TRBJ2-1	TRBD2	TRBV9	NA	CASSVATSGKGEQFF	TGTGCCAGCAGCGTAGCGACTAGCGGCAAGGGTGAGCAGTTCTTC
TRBJ1-2	NA	TRBV7-9	NA	CASSFGQGYGYTF	TGTGCCAGCAGCTTCGGGCAGGGCTATGGCTACACCTTC
TRBJ1-2	TRBD1	TRBV30	NA	CAWSVLGQGVAYTF	TGTGCCTGGAGTGTACTAGGACAGGGGGTTGCCTACACCTTC
TRBJ2-7	TRBD1	TRBV6-6	NA	CASRKTGGDFNEQYF	TGTGCCAGCAGAAAAACAGGGGGCGATTTTAACGAGCAGTACTTC
TRBJ1-5	NA	TRBV6-1	NA	CASSEAGANQPQHF	TGTGCCAGCAGTGAAGCAGGGGCCAATCAGCCCCAGCATTTT
TRBJ1-5	TRBD1	TRBV2	NA	CASRDRDSNQPQHF	TGTGCCAGCAGGGACAGGGATAGCAATCAGCCCCAGCATTTT
TRBJ1-2	TRBD1	TRBV28	once	CASSSLQGAVGYGYTF	TGTGCCAGCAGTTCCTTACAGGGGGCGGTAGGGTATGGCTACACCTTC
TRBJ2-1	TRBD2	TRBV5-1	NA	CASSAGVSSYNEQFF	TGCGCCAGCAGTGCGGGGGTGAGCTCCTACAATGAGCAGTTCTTC
TRBJ2-5	TRBD2	TRBV2	NA	CASSGLAVQETQYF	TGTGCCAGCAGTGGACTAGCGGTCCAAGAGACCCAGTACTTC
TRBJ2-7	NA	TRBV9	once	CASSGVEDEQYF	TGTGCCAGCAGCGGAGTGGAGGACGAGCAGTACTTC
TRBJ1-4	TRBD1	TRBV11-2	NA	CASSLVRDRGIRTNEKLFF	TGTGCCAGCAGCTTAGTCCGGGACAGGGGGATTAGAACTAATGAAAAACTGTTTTTT
TRBJ2-7	NA	TRBV5-6	NA	CASSPWGEGAYEQYF	TGTGCCAGCAGCCCGTGGGGAGAGGGTGCCTACGAGCAGTACTTC
TRBJ1-1	NA	TRBV20-1	few	CSAAVNTEAFF	TGCAGTGCTGCAGTAAACACTGAAGCTTTCTTT
TRBJ1-1	NA	TRBV5-6	NA	CASSLGENTEAFF	TGTGCCAGCAGCTTAGGGGAGAACACTGAAGCTTTCTTT
TRBJ2-2	TRBD2	TRBV29-1	NA	CSVQEFLAGLNTGELFF	TGCAGCGTTCAAGAGTTCCTAGCGGGATTGAACACCGGGGAGCTGTTTTTT
TRBJ1-1	NA	TRBV30	NA	CAWSGREKEAFF	TGTGCCTGGAGTGGACGGGAAAAAGAAGCTTTCTTT
TRBJ2-2	TRBD2	TRBV5-6	NA	CASSLVRLAGGPGELFF	TGTGCCAGCAGCTTGGTTCGACTAGCGGGAGGGCCCGGGGAGCTGTTTTTT
TRBJ2-7	NA	TRBV5-1	NA	CASSPGVATLYEQYF	TGCGCCAGCAGCCCCGGGGTAGCGACTCTCTACGAGCAGTACTTC
TRBJ2-7	TRBD2	TRBV30	NA	CAWTPPLLAGAYEQYF	TGTGCCTGGACCCCACCCCTACTAGCGGGAGCCTACGAGCAGTACTTC
TRBJ2-2	NA	TRBV9	NA	CASSANYPGELFF	TGTGCCAGCAGCGCTAACTATCCCGGGGAGCTGTTTTTT
TRBJ2-2	NA	TRBV7-9	NA	CASSLDSRFAGELFF	TGTGCCAGCAGCTTAGATTCTCGGTTCGCCGGGGAGCTGTTTTTT
TRBJ2-1	NA	TRBV27	NA	CATRNLNTANEQFF	TGTGCCACCAGAAACCTTAATACAGCAAATGAGCAGTTCTTC
TRBJ2-5	NA	TRBV30	NA	CAWSALGTPQETQYF	TGTGCCTGGAGTGCCCTCGGGACACCTCAAGAGACCCAGTACTTC
TRBJ2-2	TRBD2	TRBV27	NA	CASSLKGRLAGGPNTGELFF	TGTGCCAGCAGTTTAAAAGGGCGCCTAGCGGGAGGGCCGAACACCGGGGAGCTGTTTTTT